Following are 11 T cell receptor beta chains from one sample sequenced in a study of shared clonotypes between healthy human individuals. Some clones are missing from TCRdb's copy, which holds only in-frame ones; the method was immunoSEQ multiplex PCR. The sample includes 450,000 to 500,000 clones, 70% to 80% of them seen just once. Sequencing was done on a sample of PBMCs. These receptors were collected from a woman in her thirties or forties in good health. Some clones in this sample may be carry-over from other donors' samples.

This clone was found a few times. The chain couples TRBV10-2 to TRBJ2-6; 8 positions match TRBD1. Per germline, CDR1 WSHSY and CDR2 SAAADI. Trimming took 6 bases from V and 2 from J; bases not matched to a gene: 6. The CDR3 length is 16 residues. DNA of the CDR3: TGCGCCAGCAGGGGGACAGGTGGTGCTGGGGCCAACGTCCTGACTTTC. Its translation is CASRGTGGAGANVLTF.

This clone has a handful of counts. The chain has TRBV7-9 and TRBJ2-2; D gene ambiguous. V was shortened by 5 bases and J by 2 bases, with 3 bases between the two germline ends. CDR1 and CDR2 from the germline V gene are SEHNR and FQNEAQ (reference sequence). There are 12 residues in the CDR3. CDR3 bases: TGTGCCAGCAGCGATAACACCGGGGAGCTGTTTTTT. Protein product: CASSDNTGELFF.

The rearrangement uses TRBV14 and TRBJ2-4; D possibly uses TRBD1 or TRBD2 (6 bases each). V was cut by 2 bases and J by 9 bases, with 11 bases left in between. Germline CDR1 is SGHDN and CDR2 is FVKESK. This CDR3 contains 13 residues. Here the CDR3 DNA reads TGTGCCAGCAGCCAATCACAGGGAGGCATTCAGTACTTC. It translates to CASSQSQGGIQYF.

With respect to this clone: It is likely a read error: a sequence one base away is far more abundant. V gene TRBV9 combines with J gene TRBJ2-7, with D unresolved. Germline CDR1 is SGDLS and CDR2 is YYNGEE. The CDR3 is 14 amino acids. In nucleotides, the CDR3 is TGTGCCAGCGGCGTATCAACTGCCTCCTACGAGCAGTACTTC. It codes for CASGVSTASYEQYF.

The chain uses TRBV4-2 and TRBJ2-3; D ambiguous. This CDR3 region has 15 residues. Germline V lookup: CDR1 LGHNA, CDR2 YNFKEQ. V lost 1 base and J lost 0, with 8 bases in between. CDR3 residues: CASSQALISTDTQYF. The CDR3 nucleotides are TGTGCCAGCAGCCAAGCGCTAATTAGCACAGATACGCAGTATTTT.

V is TRBV18 and J is TRBJ2-3; D is unresolved. The CDR3 loop spans 12 amino acids. From germline, CDR1 is KGHSH and CDR2 LQKENI. The ends were cut back, 3 bases at V and 6 bases at J, with 7 bases in the middle. The CDR3 DNA sequence: TGTGCCAGCTCACCCACCGCGGATACGCAGTATTTT. Protein sequence: CASSPTADTQYF.

V usage is TRBV27 and J usage is TRBJ2-1; the D gene could be TRBD1 or TRBD2 (5 bases each). This CDR3 comprises 16 residues. Germline-derived CDR1 and CDR2 are MNHEY and SMNVEV (reference sequence). Deletions cut 4 bases from V and 5 bases from J, with 18 bases between. CDR3 nucleotide sequence: TGTGCCAGCAGTTCCCCGACCAGGGACCAGAACAATGAGCAGTTCTTC. Its translation: CASSSPTRDQNNEQFF.

J is TRBJ2-1 and V is TRBV19, with D possibly matching TRBD2 (6 bases). There are 17 residues in the CDR3. The V end was cut by 5 bases, the J end by 7 bases, with 24 bases between. Germline V gene sequence: CDR1 LNHDA, CDR2 SQIVND (reference sequence). The CDR3 DNA sequence: TGTGCCAGTAGTCTCCCCGTCGGTAGCGGTAAACCTAATGAGCAGTTCTTC. This sequence encodes CASSLPVGSGKPNEQFF.

This clone showed up just once. The chain combines TRBV19 with TRBJ1-1, with 9 nucleotides matching TRBD1. The CDR3 extends over 17 amino acids. Germline lookup yields CDR1 LNHDA and CDR2 SQIVND (reference sequence). The J segment lost 3 bases and the V segment lost 6 bases, leaving 14 bases of the junction unmatched. The CDR3 spells CASRRLGQGSRDTEAFF. The DNA of the CDR3 is TGTGCCAGTAGAAGGCTCGGACAGGGGTCCCGTGACACTGAAGCTTTCTTT.

This clone was detected once. V is TRBV5-1 and J is TRBJ2-7; 16 nucleotides line up with TRBD2. With V trimmed by 7 bases and J by 4 bases, 8 bases remained unmatched. The CDR3 totals 16 residues. Germline CDR1 SGHRS, CDR2 YFSETQ. This CDR3 is CASGPGLAGGVYEQYF. The CDR3 coding sequence is TGCGCCAGCGGACCGGGACTAGCGGGAGGGGTATACGAGCAGTACTTC.

Regarding this clone: Because the CDR3's place on the DNA is in doubt, the DNA is left out and the CDR3 is given as listed by TCRdb. The same CDR3 is also encoded by other DNA sequences in this sample. J is TRBJ2-5 and V is TRBV27. From its first to its last residue, the CDR3 has 11 amino acids. Germline CDR1 is MNHEY and CDR2 is SMNVEV (reference sequence). CDR3 in amino acids: CASSFLETQYF.